This T cell receptor (beta chain) was documented in a study of T-cell memory formation after mild COVID-19 (dated by TCRdb to the early 2020s). Concerning the study at large: Most TCR sequence clusters were specific to one of the two donors. In a couple of donors, T-cell clones that expanded and contracted after mild COVID-19 were tracked by sequencing TCRalpha and TCRbeta repertoires over time. Two young, previously healthy adult volunteers, one female and one male, were included in the cohort. What the study reported, not specific to this receptor: The study included only a couple of mild cases, and larger cohorts that include severe cases with pre-infection samples were judged to be necessary. Some responding clones were detected in pre-infection memory, which suggested that pre-existing cross-reactive memory T cells had joined the SARS-CoV-2 response. SARS-CoV-2 specificity of the second-wave clones peaking on day 37 was not confirmed. Contracting CD4+ clones were found mainly in CM and EM memory subsets, while CD8+ clones were enriched in EMRA. Balanced CD4/CD8 phenotypes were observed for clones contracting from day 15 to 85, whereas a bias towards CD4+ was observed for a second wave of clones expanding from day 15 to 37.

Sequencing was carried out with an Illumina NovaSeq 6000. TCRalpha and TCRbeta cDNA libraries were built by 5'RACE with constant-segment primers, adding sample barcodes and unique molecular identifiers. RNA was extracted from every sample with Trizol reagent. The libraries were amplified in two PCR steps, and the second step added a second sample barcode and Illumina TruSeq adapters. Libraries were sequenced on an Illumina NovaSeq with 2 x 150 bp paired-end reads. Concerning the study's data processing: The reads were demultiplexed and collapsed into UMI-guided consensus sequences using migec v1.2.7. With mixcr v2.1.11, UMI consensuses were aligned to TRA and TRB V and J templates and assembled into clonotypes. A clonotype was counted as expanded or contracted only if both edgeR and NoisET called the change significant, with noise models trained on biological replicates. For edgeR calls, the thresholds were a false discovery rate-adjusted p below 0.01 and a log2 fold-change of 1. As an exploratory analysis of dynamics, PCA with hierarchical clustering was applied to max-normalized trajectories of the 1000 most abundant clonotypes. Each responding clone was given a CD4 or CD8 phenotype based on the CD4+ and CD8+ repertoires, which had been sequenced separately. TCRdb redid the processing of the public reads, applying fastp at Q25 and MiXCR, and retained in-frame beta chains. All rows with the same CDR3 protein become a single entry with the most common DNA and genes. In this record, the V and J calls reflect TCRdb's handling and not the investigators' own analysis. This sample comprises about 620,000 distinct CDR3 sequences, roughly 17% of them detected only once. The ten largest clones capture around 12% of the sample.

Ficoll-Paque density gradient centrifugation was used to isolate PBMCs. After removal of 3 bases from V and 6 bases from J, the junction retains 10 bases not matched to a gene. CDR1 and CDR2, looked up from the germline V gene (reference sequence), are SGHNT and YYREEE. From cysteine to phenylalanine, the CDR3 is 15 amino acids long. CDR3 DNA is the only sequence kept; it has 45 bases, read in frame from the first base. Concerning this clonotype itself: Its recognized antigen is unknown. Per-nucleotide qualities are absent, and no much larger clonotype sits a single base away.

The sequencing sample was made of PBMCs or a T cell subset sorted from them (not recorded which). This receptor was obtained from an adult woman who had mild COVID-19 (a few samples of this study predate the infection). The sample titles of this study are shuffled in the database, so cell type and time point are left out; the donor was told from shared clones. The rearrangement joined TRBV5-4 to TRBJ2-7; 9 bases in between match TRBD1. The DNA is TGTGCCAGCAGCTGGACCACCGGGACAGGGACCGAGCAGTACTTC. Its translation is CASSWTTGTGTEQYF.